This is a list of T cell receptor beta chains from one sample in a study of T cell changes during pregnancy in multiple sclerosis. Generated by immunoSEQ multiplex PCR, the TCRdb table keeps only in-frame clones and is missing some. The sample includes about 80,000 clones, nearly 95% of them seen just once. Here the sequenced sample was peripheral blood, taken in the second trimester of pregnancy. These receptors came from a female donor in good health, enrolled as a control in a pregnancy study. CDR3s include the opening cysteine and the closing phenylalanine or tryptophan. The order of the fields is V gene, D gene, CDR3 length, clone size, J gene, CDR3 DNA, CDR3 protein. The D gene is left open where the match is weak. Part of the rows lack a size; the others show once, few, many or a class for expanded clones.

v_call: TRBV27
d_call: TRBD2
cdr3_length: 13
clone_size: -
j_call: TRBJ2-7
cdr3_nt: TGTGCCAGTGCGGGGGGGGTACACTACGAGCAGTACTTC
cdr3_aa: CASAGGVHYEQYF

v_call: TRBV2
d_call: -
cdr3_length: 13
clone_size: once
j_call: TRBJ2-5
cdr3_nt: TGTGCCAGCAGGACCGGGTCGTTAGGGACCCAGTACTTC
cdr3_aa: CASRTGSLGTQYF

v_call: TRBV6-5
d_call: -
cdr3_length: 16
clone_size: -
j_call: TRBJ1-1
cdr3_nt: TGTGCCAGCAGTTACTCGGGGAGGGCGAGGAACACTGAAGCTTTCTTT
cdr3_aa: CASSYSGRARNTEAFF

v_call: TRBV7-2
d_call: TRBD1
cdr3_length: 11
clone_size: -
j_call: TRBJ1-2
cdr3_nt: TGTGCCAGCAGCCAGGGGACAGGAGAAACCTTC
cdr3_aa: CASSQGTGETF

v_call: TRBV6-1
d_call: TRBD1
cdr3_length: 14
clone_size: -
j_call: TRBJ1-1
cdr3_nt: TGTGCCAGCAGTAGTACAGGGGTAGGCACTGAAGCTTTCTTT
cdr3_aa: CASSSTGVGTEAFF

v_call: TRBV20-1
d_call: -
cdr3_length: 11
clone_size: -
j_call: TRBJ2-3
cdr3_nt: TGCAGTGCTATACTAGCAGCTACGCAGTATTTT
cdr3_aa: CSAILAATQYF

v_call: TRBV9
d_call: TRBD2
cdr3_length: 14
clone_size: -
j_call: TRBJ2-7
cdr3_nt: TGTGCCAGCAGCGGTGTAGCGGGAGCGGGCGAGCAGTACTTC
cdr3_aa: CASSGVAGAGEQYF

v_call: TRBV7-9
d_call: -
cdr3_length: 15
clone_size: once
j_call: TRBJ2-4
cdr3_nt: TGTGCCAGCAGCTCGTCCACAGTAGCCAAAAACATTCAGTACTTC
cdr3_aa: CASSSSTVAKNIQYF

v_call: TRBV5-1
d_call: -
cdr3_length: 14
clone_size: once
j_call: TRBJ1-3
cdr3_nt: TGCGCCAGCAGCTTAGGGGGCTCTGGAAACACCATATATTTT
cdr3_aa: CASSLGGSGNTIYF

v_call: TRBV4-1
d_call: TRBD2
cdr3_length: 16
clone_size: -
j_call: TRBJ2-7
cdr3_nt: TGCGCCAGCAGCCAAGGAGCGGGAGGTGCTACCTACGAGCAGTACTTC
cdr3_aa: CASSQGAGGATYEQYF

v_call: TRBV2
d_call: -
cdr3_length: 15
clone_size: -
j_call: TRBJ1-3
cdr3_nt: TGTGCCAGCACCATTCCCGGAGGCTCTGGAAACACCATATATTTT
cdr3_aa: CASTIPGGSGNTIYF

v_call: TRBV5-1
d_call: TRBD2
cdr3_length: 15
clone_size: -
j_call: TRBJ2-1
cdr3_nt: TGCGCCAGCAGCCCGGACCTAGCGGGAGCCCATGAGCAGTTCTTC
cdr3_aa: CASSPDLAGAHEQFF

v_call: TRBV28
d_call: -
cdr3_length: 14
clone_size: -
j_call: TRBJ2-5
cdr3_nt: TGTGCCAGCAGTTTATTCGGGGTTCAAGAGACCCAGTACTTC
cdr3_aa: CASSLFGVQETQYF

v_call: TRBV7-9
d_call: TRBD1
cdr3_length: 15
clone_size: -
j_call: TRBJ2-7
cdr3_nt: TGTGCCAGCAGCTTAGTGCGACAGGGACCCTACGAGCAGTACTTC
cdr3_aa: CASSLVRQGPYEQYF

v_call: TRBV6-5
d_call: -
cdr3_length: 14
clone_size: -
j_call: TRBJ2-7
cdr3_nt: TGTGCCAGCAGTCGGTTTGACAGTTCCTACGAGCAGTACTTC
cdr3_aa: CASSRFDSSYEQYF

v_call: TRBV11-2
d_call: -
cdr3_length: 13
clone_size: -
j_call: TRBJ2-7
cdr3_nt: TGTGCCAGCAGCTTGTGGGGCCCCTACGAGCAGTACTTC
cdr3_aa: CASSLWGPYEQYF

v_call: TRBV6-5
d_call: TRBD2
cdr3_length: 16
clone_size: -
j_call: TRBJ2-1
cdr3_nt: TGTGCCAGCAGTTACTCGCGCGGGAGGAGCTACAATGAGCAGTTCTTC
cdr3_aa: CASSYSRGRSYNEQFF

v_call: TRBV5-8
d_call: -
cdr3_length: 14
clone_size: -
j_call: TRBJ1-4
cdr3_nt: TGTGCCAGCAACCGGAGAGTTTTTAATGAAAAACTGTTTTTT
cdr3_aa: CASNRRVFNEKLFF

v_call: TRBV28
d_call: TRBD1
cdr3_length: 15
clone_size: -
j_call: TRBJ1-5
cdr3_nt: TGTGCCAGCAGTAAAACCGGGACAGGGGTTCAGCCCCAGCATTTT
cdr3_aa: CASSKTGTGVQPQHF

v_call: TRBV29-1
d_call: -
cdr3_length: 11
clone_size: -
j_call: TRBJ2-5
cdr3_nt: TGCAGCGTTGCGAGGGAAGAGACCCAGTACTTC
cdr3_aa: CSVAREETQYF

v_call: TRBV7-9
d_call: -
cdr3_length: 11
clone_size: -
j_call: TRBJ1-1
cdr3_nt: TGTGCCAACTCAGGTCCCACTGAAGCTTTCTTT
cdr3_aa: CANSGPTEAFF

v_call: TRBV11-3
d_call: -
cdr3_length: 16
clone_size: -
j_call: TRBJ1-1
cdr3_nt: TGTGCCAGCAGCTTAGATGATGGACAGATCCCCTTGGGGGCTTTCTTT
cdr3_aa: CASSLDDGQIPLGAFF

v_call: TRBV29-1
d_call: TRBD1
cdr3_length: 11
clone_size: few
j_call: TRBJ1-1
cdr3_nt: TGCAGCGCCGGGACAGACACTGAAGCTTTCTTT
cdr3_aa: CSAGTDTEAFF

v_call: TRBV7-6
d_call: -
cdr3_length: 14
clone_size: -
j_call: TRBJ2-5
cdr3_nt: TGTGCCAGCAGCTTAGTGTTACAGGAAGAGACCCAGTACTTC
cdr3_aa: CASSLVLQEETQYF

v_call: TRBV27
d_call: -
cdr3_length: 11
clone_size: -
j_call: TRBJ2-7
cdr3_nt: TGTGCCAGCAGTAACGGTTACGAGCAGTACTTC
cdr3_aa: CASSNGYEQYF

v_call: TRBV28
d_call: -
cdr3_length: 15
clone_size: -
j_call: TRBJ2-7
cdr3_nt: TGTGCCAGCACCCTGGGGGCCGTCACCTCCTACGAGCAGTACTTC
cdr3_aa: CASTLGAVTSYEQYF

v_call: TRBV2
d_call: TRBD2
cdr3_length: 14
clone_size: -
j_call: TRBJ2-5
cdr3_nt: TGTGCCACACGGACTAGCGGGTACCAAGAGACCCAGTACTTC
cdr3_aa: CATRTSGYQETQYF

v_call: TRBV7-9
d_call: -
cdr3_length: 12
clone_size: -
j_call: TRBJ2-3
cdr3_nt: TGTGCCAGCAGCTTCCTTCCAGATACGCAGTATTTT
cdr3_aa: CASSFLPDTQYF

v_call: TRBV7-9
d_call: -
cdr3_length: 16
clone_size: -
j_call: TRBJ2-3
cdr3_nt: TGTGCCAGCAGCTTAAGTCGCTCTCAGGGGTTGGATACGCAGTATTTT
cdr3_aa: CASSLSRSQGLDTQYF

v_call: TRBV27
d_call: -
cdr3_length: 19
clone_size: -
j_call: TRBJ2-7
cdr3_nt: TGTGCCAGCAGTTTAGTCAGGGTAGCGGCCGTCGATCAGCCCTACGAGCAGTACTTC
cdr3_aa: CASSLVRVAAVDQPYEQYF

v_call: TRBV5-8
d_call: TRBD1
cdr3_length: 14
clone_size: -
j_call: TRBJ2-3
cdr3_nt: TGTGCCAGCAGCTTTATCCAGGGGGCAGATACGCAGTATTTT
cdr3_aa: CASSFIQGADTQYF

v_call: TRBV30
d_call: TRBD2
cdr3_length: 15
clone_size: -
j_call: TRBJ2-5
cdr3_nt: TGTGCCTATGGGACTAGCGGGAGGGCCAGTGAGACCCAGTACTTC
cdr3_aa: CAYGTSGRASETQYF